This TCR beta chain was found in a study of blood T cells in healthy people across ages. Together with a sample-barcoded 5' primer, a J-beta primer mix was included in a second PCR lasting roughly 6 to 12 cycles. TCRdb reprocessed the 5' RACE reads with MiXCR, giving one entry per CDR3 protein. The profile shows under 1,000,000 distinct CDR3 sequences, around 50% of them singletons. Trimming stripped 3 bases from V and 2 bases from J, with 8 bases between. Germline V lookup: CDR1 PRHDT, CDR2 FYEKMQ (reference sequence). This CDR3 has 14 residues. The chain recombines TRBV13 with TRBJ2-1, with D unclear. Sequencing used blood. This receptor was taken from an elderly man in good health. CDR3 residues: CASSFDITYNEQFF. The CDR3 nucleotides are TGTGCCAGCAGCTTCGACATTACCTACAATGAGCAGTTCTTC.